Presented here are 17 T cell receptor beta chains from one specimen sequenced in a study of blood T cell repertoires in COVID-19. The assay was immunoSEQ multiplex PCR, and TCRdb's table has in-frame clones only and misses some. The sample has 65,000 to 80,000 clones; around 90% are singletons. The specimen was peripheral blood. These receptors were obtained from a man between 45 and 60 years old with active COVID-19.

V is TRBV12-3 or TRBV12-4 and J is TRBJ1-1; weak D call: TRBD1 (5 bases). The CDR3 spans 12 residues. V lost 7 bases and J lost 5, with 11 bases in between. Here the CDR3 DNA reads TGTGCCAGCAAGGGGTGGTGGACTGAAGCTTTCTTT. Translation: CASKGWWTEAFF.

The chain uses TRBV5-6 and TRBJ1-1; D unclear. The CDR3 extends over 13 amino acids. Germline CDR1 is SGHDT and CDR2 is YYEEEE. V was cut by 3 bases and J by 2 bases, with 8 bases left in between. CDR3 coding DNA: TGTGCCAGCAGCTACGGGGTTAACACTGAAGCTTTCTTT. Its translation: CASSYGVNTEAFF.

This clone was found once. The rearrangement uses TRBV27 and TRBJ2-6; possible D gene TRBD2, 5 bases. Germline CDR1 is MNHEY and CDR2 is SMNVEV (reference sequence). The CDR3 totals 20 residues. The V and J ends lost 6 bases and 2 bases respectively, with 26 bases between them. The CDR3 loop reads CASRPARLGGGRTGANVLTF. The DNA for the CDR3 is TGTGCCAGCAGACCGGCCCGTCTTGGAGGTGGAAGGACTGGGGCCAACGTCCTGACTTTC.

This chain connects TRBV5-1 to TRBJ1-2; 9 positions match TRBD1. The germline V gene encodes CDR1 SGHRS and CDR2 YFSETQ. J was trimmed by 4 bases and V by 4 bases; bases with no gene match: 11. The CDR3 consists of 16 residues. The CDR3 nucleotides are TGCGCCAGCAGCCCACAGGGGGACAGGGCTGGCTATGGCTACACCTTC. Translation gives CASSPQGDRAGYGYTF. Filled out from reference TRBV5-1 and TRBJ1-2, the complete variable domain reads KAGVTQTPRYLIKTRGQQVTLSCSPISGHRSVSWYQQTPGQGLQFLFEYFSETQRNKGNFPGRFSGRQFSNSRSEMNVSTLELGDSALYLCASSPQGDRAGYGYTFGSGTRLTVV.

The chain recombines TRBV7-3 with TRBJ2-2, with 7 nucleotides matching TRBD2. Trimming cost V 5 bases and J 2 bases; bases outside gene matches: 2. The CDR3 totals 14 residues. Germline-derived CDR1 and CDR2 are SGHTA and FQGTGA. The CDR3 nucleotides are TGTGCCAGCAGCCCTAGCGGCAACACCGGGGAGCTGTTTTTT. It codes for CASSPSGNTGELFF. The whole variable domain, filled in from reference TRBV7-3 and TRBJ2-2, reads GAGVSQTPSNKVTEKGKYVELRCDPISGHTALYWYRQSLGQGPEFLIYFQGTGAADDSGLPNDRFFAVRPEGSVSTLKIQRTERGDSAVYLCASSPSGNTGELFFGEGSRLTVL.

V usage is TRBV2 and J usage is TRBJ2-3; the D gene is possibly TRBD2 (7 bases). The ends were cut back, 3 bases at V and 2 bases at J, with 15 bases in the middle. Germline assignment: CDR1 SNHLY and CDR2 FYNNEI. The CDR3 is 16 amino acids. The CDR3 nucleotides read TGTGCCAGCAGTGAGGTTGGCGCGGGGGCCACAGATACGCAGTATTTT. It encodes CASSEVGAGATDTQYF.

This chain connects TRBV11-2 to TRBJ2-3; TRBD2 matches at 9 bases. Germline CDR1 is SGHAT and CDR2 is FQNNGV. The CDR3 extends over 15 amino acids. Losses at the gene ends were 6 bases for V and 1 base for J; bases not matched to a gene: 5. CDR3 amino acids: CASSIIAGGTDTQYF. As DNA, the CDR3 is TGTGCCAGCAGTATAATAGCGGGGGGCACAGATACGCAGTATTTT.

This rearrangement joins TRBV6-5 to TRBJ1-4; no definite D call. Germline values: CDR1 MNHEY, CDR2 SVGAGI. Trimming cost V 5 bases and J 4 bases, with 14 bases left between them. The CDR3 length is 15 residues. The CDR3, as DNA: TGTGCCAGCAGTAAGCACGGGAGACTTAATGAAAAACTGTTTTTT. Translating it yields CASSKHGRLNEKLFF.

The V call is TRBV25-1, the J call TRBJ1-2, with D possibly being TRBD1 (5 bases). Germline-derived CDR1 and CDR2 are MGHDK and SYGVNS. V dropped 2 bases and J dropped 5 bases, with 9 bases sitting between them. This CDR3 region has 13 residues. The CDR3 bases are TGTGCCAGCAGTGAAGGACAAGCATATGGCTACACCTTC. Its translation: CASSEGQAYGYTF.

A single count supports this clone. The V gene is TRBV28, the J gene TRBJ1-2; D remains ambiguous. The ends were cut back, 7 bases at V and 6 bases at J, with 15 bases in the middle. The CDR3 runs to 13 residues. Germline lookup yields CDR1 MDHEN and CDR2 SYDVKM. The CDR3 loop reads CASTPGRQHGYTF. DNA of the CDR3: TGTGCCAGCACCCCTGGGAGGCAGCATGGCTACACCTTC.

CDR3 residues: CAWSVPPYNRVPQETQYF. In DNA, the CDR3 is TGTGCCTGGAGTGTACCCCCCTATAACAGGGTACCTCAAGAGACCCAGTACTTC. V and J are TRBV30 and TRBJ2-5; tentatively, D is TRBD1 (6 bases). Trimming cost V 0 bases and J 2 bases, with 22 bases left between them. CDR3 length: 18 amino acids. Germline V CDR1 and CDR2: GTSNPN, SVGIG (reference sequence). Filled out from reference TRBV30 and TRBJ2-5, the complete variable domain reads SQTIHQWPATLVQPVGSPLSLECTVEGTSNPNLYWYRQAAGRGLQLLFYSVGIGQISSEVPQNLSASRPQDRQFILSSKKLLLSDSGFYLCAWSVPPYNRVPQETQYFGPGTRLLVL.

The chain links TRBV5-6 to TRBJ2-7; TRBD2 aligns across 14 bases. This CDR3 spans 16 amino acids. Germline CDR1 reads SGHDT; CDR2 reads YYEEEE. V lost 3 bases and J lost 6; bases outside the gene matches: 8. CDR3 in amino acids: CASSSTGLAGAGEQYF. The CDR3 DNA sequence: TGTGCCAGCAGCTCCACGGGACTAGCGGGAGCGGGCGAGCAGTACTTC.

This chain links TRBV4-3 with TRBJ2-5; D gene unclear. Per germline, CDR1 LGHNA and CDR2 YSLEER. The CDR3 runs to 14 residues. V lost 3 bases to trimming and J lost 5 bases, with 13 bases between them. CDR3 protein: CASSQIGAGETQYF. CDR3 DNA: TGCGCCAGCAGCCAGATAGGAGCTGGGGAGACCCAGTACTTC.

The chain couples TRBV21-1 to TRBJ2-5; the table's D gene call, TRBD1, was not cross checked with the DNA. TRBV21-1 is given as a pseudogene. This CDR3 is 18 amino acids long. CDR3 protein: CASSNGTGHPHGEETQYF. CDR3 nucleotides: TGTGCCAGCAGCAATGGTACGGGACACCCTCATGGAGAGGAGACCCAGTACTTC.

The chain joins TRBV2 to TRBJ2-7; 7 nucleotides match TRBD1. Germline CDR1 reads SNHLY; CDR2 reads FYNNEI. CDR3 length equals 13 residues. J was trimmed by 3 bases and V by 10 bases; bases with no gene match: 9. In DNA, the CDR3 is TGTGCCATCCGACAGGGCTGGCACTACGAGCAGTACTTC. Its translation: CAIRQGWHYEQYF.

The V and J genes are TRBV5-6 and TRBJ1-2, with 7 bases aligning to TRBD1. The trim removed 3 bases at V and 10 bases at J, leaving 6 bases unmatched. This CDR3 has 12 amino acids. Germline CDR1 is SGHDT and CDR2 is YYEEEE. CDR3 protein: CASSYTQGDYTF. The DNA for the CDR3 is TGTGCCAGCAGCTATACCCAGGGGGACTACACCTTC.

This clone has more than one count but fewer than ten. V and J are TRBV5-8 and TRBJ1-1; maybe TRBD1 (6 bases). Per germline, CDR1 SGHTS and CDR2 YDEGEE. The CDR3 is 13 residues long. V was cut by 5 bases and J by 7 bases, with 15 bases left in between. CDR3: CASSFLQGDEAFF. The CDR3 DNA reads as TGTGCCAGCAGTTTCCTACAGGGCGATGAAGCTTTCTTT.